These 29 T cell receptor beta chains originate from one sample sequenced in a study of blood T cell repertoires in COVID-19 (dated by TCRdb to the early 2020s). The library was produced with the immunoSEQ multiplex PCR assay. TCRdb retrieved this table from immuneACCESS and kept in-frame rearrangements only. Not all clones are present; in checked studies, unresolved V genes account for under half, and no reason is known for the remainder. Within this sample are 450,000 or so clones, with 70% to 90% of them counted one time only. Under 2% of the sample is in the top ten clones. What was sequenced was peripheral blood. The receptors stem from a woman aged 40 to 50 with COVID-19, enrolled during active disease.

This chain connects TRBV28 to TRBJ1-6; no firm D call. The CDR3 consists of 14 residues. CDR1 is MDHEN and CDR2 is SYDVKM in the germline V gene. V was trimmed by 2 bases and J by 7 bases, leaving 9 bases between them. For the CDR3, the DNA is TGTGCCAGCAGTTTACCCGGGGAAAATTCACCCCTCCACTTT. Amino acids: CASSLPGENSPLHF.

The chain uses TRBV5-6 and TRBJ1-1; maybe TRBD1 (6 bases). The CDR3 is made up of 15 amino acids. Germline CDR1 and CDR2: SGHDT and YYEEEE. Trimming removed 0 bases at V and 10 bases at J, with 19 bases between. The DNA of the CDR3 is TGTGCCAGCAGCTTGGTAACAATCGGGGAGGGGGGAGCTTTCTTT. This gives the protein CASSLVTIGEGGAFF.

This chain links TRBV4-1 with TRBJ2-2, with a possible D match to TRBD1 (5 bases). Looked up from germline, CDR1 is MGHRA and CDR2 is YSYEKL. V gave up 5 bases and J gave up 1 base, with 14 bases separating them. The CDR3 contains 16 residues. CDR3 in amino acids: CASSATRTGNTGELFF. Written as DNA, the CDR3 is TGCGCCAGCAGCGCAACCCGTACAGGGAACACCGGGGAGCTGTTTTTT.

The CDR3 DNA follows: TGTGCCAGCAGCGTAGATCAGGGTAGGGCGAACACTGAAGCTTTCTTT. Encoded protein: CASSVDQGRANTEAFF. This rearrangement joins TRBV9 to TRBJ1-1; possibly TRBD1 for D (5 bases). V was pared by 0 bases and J by 1 base, with 13 bases between. Germline V lookup: CDR1 SGDLS, CDR2 YYNGEE. The CDR3 loop spans 16 amino acids.

The V and J genes are TRBV11-3 and TRBJ2-5; D remains ambiguous. V was trimmed by 1 base and J by 1 base, leaving 7 bases between them. CDR1 SGHNT and CDR2 YENEEA come from the germline V gene. The CDR3 is 14 amino acids. CDR3: CASSLGGPQETQYF. The CDR3 DNA follows: TGTGCCAGCAGCTTAGGAGGCCCCCAAGAGACCCAGTACTTC.

The chain has TRBV2 and TRBJ2-2; 10 bases fit TRBD1. Germline values: CDR1 SNHLY, CDR2 FYNNEI. V lost 3 bases and J lost 5; bases outside the gene matches: 6. This CDR3 is 16 amino acids long. CDR3 residues: CASSDGTGAGTGELFF. DNA for the CDR3: TGTGCCAGCAGTGACGGGACAGGGGCCGGTACCGGGGAGCTGTTTTTT.

This chain joins TRBV7-2 and TRBJ1-1; no clear D gene. Per germline, CDR1 SGHTA and CDR2 FQGNSA. Between the trimmed V and J ends, which lost 1 base and 7 bases, there was a span of 7 bases. CDR3 length: 12 residues. CDR3: CASSLVSGEAFF. The DNA of the CDR3 is TGTGCCAGCAGCTTAGTCTCGGGTGAAGCTTTCTTT.

The rearrangement uses TRBV28 and TRBJ1-5; TRBD1 is a possible D gene (6 bases). Between the trimmed V and J ends, which lost 5 bases and 7 bases, there was a span of 9 bases. The V gene's germline CDR1 is MDHEN and CDR2 SYDVKM. This CDR3 spans 12 amino acids. Here the CDR3 DNA reads TGTGCCAGCAGTGAGGGACACCAGCCCCAGCATTTT. Protein sequence: CASSEGHQPQHF.

The chain employs TRBV10-2 and TRBJ2-1, with 11 bases identical to TRBD1. CDR3 length equals 17 residues. J lost 3 bases, V lost 5 bases, and 9 bases had no gene match. CDR1 and CDR2 from the germline V gene are WSHSY and SAAADI. In DNA, the CDR3 is TGCGCCAGCAGTCCGGACAGGGGGCGCATATTCTACAATGAGCAGTTCTTC. Encoded protein: CASSPDRGRIFYNEQFF.

This chain links TRBV30 with TRBJ2-3, with D perhaps matching TRBD1 (6 bases). Germline values: CDR1 GTSNPN, CDR2 SVGIG (reference sequence). V was pared by 0 bases and J by 6 bases, with 13 bases between. The CDR3 sequence is 14 residues long. In DNA form, the CDR3 reads TGTGCCTGGAGTGTAGGTAGGGGGATTGATACGCAGTATTTT. Translating gives CAWSVGRGIDTQYF.

The chain carries TRBV28 and TRBJ2-5, with D hard to call. The V and J ends lost 6 bases and 0 bases respectively, with 14 bases between them. The CDR3 runs 15 residues. Germline CDR1 and CDR2: MDHEN and SYDVKM. The CDR3 spells CASSSRHSYQETQYF. CDR3 nucleotide sequence: TGTGCCAGCAGCTCTCGCCACAGCTACCAAGAGACCCAGTACTTC.

The chain joins TRBV7-2 to TRBJ1-2; D ambiguous. The CDR3 sequence is 14 residues long. V lost 5 bases and J lost 0, with 10 bases in between. CDR1 is SGHTA and CDR2 is FQGNSA in the germline V gene. The CDR3 sequence is CASSLVLANYGYTF. In nucleotides, the CDR3 is TGTGCCAGCAGCCTCGTGTTAGCTAACTATGGCTACACCTTC.

This chain connects TRBV7-2 to TRBJ1-6; TRBD1 matches 10 bases. The CDR3 spans 17 residues. V lost 2 bases and J lost 10; bases outside the gene matches: 11. Per germline, CDR1 SGHTA and CDR2 FQGNSA. As DNA, the CDR3 is TGTGCCAGCAGCTTAACGATGACAGGGGGCCGGGGCTCACCCCTCCACTTT. This translates into CASSLTMTGGRGSPLHF. The full variable domain, its missing parts supplied by reference TRBV7-2 and TRBJ1-6, is GAGVSQSPSNKVTEKGKDVELRCDPISGHTALYWYRQSLGQGLEFLIYFQGNSAPDKSGLPSDRFSAERTGGSVSTLTIQRTQQEDSAVYLCASSLTMTGGRGSPLHFGNGTRLTVT.

The chain has TRBV25-1 and TRBJ2-6, with unresolved D. The CDR3 sequence is 15 residues long. The germline CDR1 and CDR2 sequences are MGHDK and SYGVNS. V lost 6 bases and J 4 bases, leaving 13 bases between the germline ends. This chain's CDR3 is CASSRRVRGANVLTF. Written as DNA, the CDR3 is TGTGCCAGCAGCAGACGGGTTCGGGGGGCCAACGTCCTGACTTTC.

The genes are TRBV6-2 or TRBV6-3 and TRBJ1-4, with a possible D match to TRBD1 (6 bases). Trimming pared 7 bases from V and 0 bases from J, leaving 27 bases between. Germline values: CDR1 MNHEY, CDR2 SVGEGT. The CDR3 extends over 20 amino acids. The CDR3 bases are TGTGCCAGCATCCCCGGGGACACCCGAGGTCGACCGACAACTAATGAAAAACTGTTTTTT. The encoded protein is CASIPGDTRGRPTTNEKLFF.

This chain links TRBV19 with TRBJ1-1; D is possibly TRBD1 (5 bases). This CDR3 contains 13 residues. V was pared by 10 bases and J by 10 bases, with 22 bases between. CDR1 and CDR2 (germline): LNHDA, SQIVND (reference sequence). CDR3 amino acids: CATSGRADRAAFF. The CDR3 DNA follows: TGTGCCACCTCTGGCAGGGCGGACCGCGCAGCTTTCTTT.

J is TRBJ2-1 and V is TRBV7-8; maybe TRBD2 (5 bases). Between the trimmed V and J ends, which lost 9 bases and 6 bases, there was a span of 18 bases. The CDR3 is made up of 14 amino acids. From germline, CDR1 is SGHVS and CDR2 FQNEAQ. CDR3 amino acids: CASRPTRSGNEQFF. The CDR3 DNA reads as TGTGCCAGTCGGCCTACTAGATCAGGCAATGAGCAGTTCTTC.

This sequence joins TRBV6-1 and TRBJ2-5, with D possibly being TRBD2 (7 bases). Germline lookup yields CDR1 MNHNS and CDR2 SASEGT. This CDR3 contains 15 residues. Trimming removed 1 base from V and 5 bases from J, with 14 bases in between. The CDR3 protein is CASSEGGGGSETQYF. The DNA for the CDR3 is TGTGCCAGCAGTGAAGGAGGGGGGGGTTCGGAGACCCAGTACTTC.

The sample holds one count of this clone. The chain is built from TRBV6-5 and TRBJ2-2; D is unclear. Per the germline V gene, CDR1 is MNHEY and CDR2 is SVGAGI. The CDR3 sequence is 15 residues long. Trimming left V 7 bases short and J 1 base short, with 13 bases between. Here the CDR3 DNA reads TGTGCCAGCACCTCTTCCCGTTGGAACACCGGGGAGCTGTTTTTT. It specifies CASTSSRWNTGELFF.

Remarks on this clone: Other DNA sequences in the same sample also yield this CDR3. The J gene is TRBJ1-2, the V gene TRBV6-5; tentative D call: TRBD1 (5 bases). The V end was cut by 5 bases, the J end by 4 bases, with 8 bases between. Germline assignment: CDR1 MNHEY and CDR2 SVGAGI. The length of the CDR3 is 12 residues. DNA for the CDR3: TGTGCCAGCAGTCCAACAGGCTATGGCTACACCTTC. It encodes CASSPTGYGYTF.

The CDR3 DNA is TGTGCCAGCACCCCTTCGGCCGCGGCCCAAGAAGAAAAACTGTTTTTT. Its protein is CASTPSAAAQEEKLFF. The genes are TRBV28 and TRBJ1-4, with D unresolved. The CDR3 totals 16 residues. The V end lost 7 bases, the J end lost 8 bases, and 23 bases lay between the germline ends. CDR1 and CDR2 (germline): MDHEN, SYDVKM.

This chain uses TRBV19 with TRBJ2-7, with TRBD1 as a possible D gene (5 bases). V lost 5 bases and J 2 bases, leaving 13 bases between the germline ends. The CDR3 has 14 amino acids. Germline loops: CDR1 LNHDA, CDR2 SQIVND (reference sequence). Here the CDR3 DNA reads TGTGCCAGTAGTCCCAGCAGGGTAACCTACGAGCAGTACTTC. It encodes CASSPSRVTYEQYF.

A few counts support this clone. The V gene is TRBV6-2 or TRBV6-3, the J gene TRBJ1-4; 7 bases fit TRBD1. V trimming: 5 bases; J trimming: 0 bases; junction bases outside the gene matches: 12. CDR1 is MNHEY, CDR2 SVGEGT, per germline. The CDR3 consists of 18 residues. CDR3 loop: CASSRHRGHFATNEKLFF. The CDR3 DNA is TGTGCCAGCAGTAGACACAGGGGCCACTTCGCAACTAATGAAAAACTGTTTTTT.

V is TRBV18 and J is TRBJ2-6; 10 bases fit TRBD1. The CDR3 contains 18 residues. Germline trimming cut 3 bases from V and 2 bases from J; bases unmatched to any gene: 7. Germline-derived CDR1 and CDR2 are KGHSH and LQKENI. The CDR3 region has the DNA TGTGCCAGCTCACCCCTCGGACAGGGGGAAACTGGGGCCAACGTCCTGACTTTC. It specifies CASSPLGQGETGANVLTF.

This chain joins TRBV5-6 and TRBJ1-3, with D unresolved. CDR1 is SGHDT, CDR2 YYEEEE, per germline. The germline V and J ends were trimmed by 2 bases and 2 bases, with 14 bases remaining between them. The CDR3 has 16 residues. The CDR3 region is CASSFNGLPAGNTIYF. CDR3 coding DNA: TGTGCCAGCAGCTTTAATGGACTTCCGGCTGGAAACACCATATATTTT. Full variable domain (remainder filled in from reference TRBV5-6 and TRBJ1-3): DAGVTQSPTHLIKTRGQQVTLRCSPKSGHDTVSWYQQALGQGPQFIFQYYEEEERQRGNFPDRFSGHQFPNYSSELNVNALLLGDSALYLCASSFNGLPAGNTIYFGEGSWLTVV.

This chain connects TRBV28 to TRBJ1-5; TRBD1 aligns across 11 bases. CDR3 length: 17 amino acids. J gave up 3 bases and V 7 bases, and 11 bases lay outside the gene matches. Germline V lookup: CDR1 MDHEN, CDR2 SYDVKM. This chain's CDR3 is CASTKPGQGGLNQPQHF. The CDR3 nucleotides read TGTGCCAGCACCAAACCGGGACAGGGGGGCCTCAATCAGCCCCAGCATTTT.

The chain links TRBV7-2 to TRBJ1-4, with TRBD1 matching over 10 bases. The CDR3 consists of 13 residues. Looked up from germline, CDR1 is SGHTA and CDR2 is FQGNSA. V was clipped by 5 bases and J by 14 bases; unmatched bases: 8. CDR3 DNA: TGTGCCAGCAGCCGTGGTGGGACAGGGGTGCTGTTTTTT. This gives the protein CASSRGGTGVLFF. Combining the CDR3 with reference TRBV7-2 and TRBJ1-4 gives the whole variable domain GAGVSQSPSNKVTEKGKDVELRCDPISGHTALYWYRQSLGQGLEFLIYFQGNSAPDKSGLPSDRFSAERTGGSVSTLTIQRTQQEDSAVYLCASSRGGTGVLFFGSGTQLSVL.

The gene calls are TRBV28 and TRBJ2-7; 10 bases align to TRBD2. The trim removed 5 bases at V and 1 base at J, leaving 8 bases unmatched. The CDR3 is 16 residues long. CDR1 MDHEN and CDR2 SYDVKM come from the germline V gene. CDR3 nucleotides: TGTGCCAGCAGTCCTCCGGGACTAGCGCAATCCTACGAGCAGTACTTC. This sequence encodes CASSPPGLAQSYEQYF.

This rearrangement joins TRBV14 to TRBJ1-4, with D hard to call. This CDR3 region has 13 residues. The ends were cut back, 7 bases at V and 7 bases at J, with 13 bases in the middle. Germline CDR1 reads SGHDN; CDR2 reads FVKESK. CDR3 coding DNA: TGTGCCAGCAACGGGAGGAAGGGTGAAAAACTGTTTTTT. Translation gives CASNGRKGEKLFF.